Following are 5 T cell receptor beta chains from one sample sequenced in a study of blood T cell repertoires in COVID-19. Measured with immunoSEQ multiplex PCR; TCRdb has only the in-frame clones, and not every one. Of fewer than 600,000 clones in the sample, roughly 90% were seen once. The source material was PBMCs or T cells enriched from blood (not recorded which). The origin of the receptors is a woman aged 40 to 50 who had recovered from COVID-19.

The chain links TRBV15 to TRBJ2-5; TRBD1 matches at 11 bases. V shed 6 bases and J 2 bases; nucleotides not matched to a gene: 14. Germline CDR1 is LNHNV and CDR2 is YYDKDF (reference sequence). CDR3 length: 18 residues. The CDR3 sequence is CATRPWTGGALDQETQYF. The CDR3 bases are TGTGCCACCAGACCTTGGACAGGGGGCGCGTTGGATCAAGAGACCCAGTACTTC.

This chain connects TRBV4-3 to TRBJ2-2, with 10 bases identical to TRBD1. Losses at the gene ends were 1 base for V and 6 bases for J; bases not matched to a gene: 8. There are 17 residues in the CDR3. Germline V CDR1 and CDR2: LGHNA, YSLEER. The CDR3 here is CASSQGDRGRGPGELFF. DNA for the CDR3: TGCGCCAGCAGCCAAGGAGACAGGGGGCGCGGTCCCGGGGAGCTGTTTTTT.

This clone came up once. The CDR3 region is CASMGRANEQYF. CDR3 nucleotide sequence: TGTGCCAGCATGGGCAGGGCGAACGAGCAGTACTTC. V and J are TRBV3-1 (or the pseudogene TRBV3-2) and TRBJ2-7, with D maybe TRBD1 (5 bases). There are 12 residues in the CDR3. Germline V gene data show CDR1 as LGHDT and CDR2 as YNNKEL (reference sequence). Deletions cut 7 bases from V and 5 bases from J, with 12 bases between.

This CDR3 reads CASSYSPTGPEDSPLHF. CDR3 coding DNA: TGCGCCAGCAGCTACAGCCCGACAGGTCCGGAGGATTCACCCCTCCACTTT. This chain connects TRBV5-1 to TRBJ1-6, with D maybe TRBD1 (6 bases). Germline V gene data show CDR1 as SGHRS and CDR2 as YFSETQ. The V gene lost 3 bases and the J gene lost 8 bases, with 21 bases spanning the gap. The CDR3 extends over 17 amino acids.

The chain joins TRBV29-1 to TRBJ2-7; tentative D call: TRBD2 (5 bases). CDR3 size: 11 residues. Trimming took 4 bases from V and 5 from J, leaving 9 bases between them. Germline V gene sequence: CDR1 SQVTM, CDR2 ANQGSEA. CDR3 sequence (DNA): TGCAGCGTTGGACTGAGGGACGAGCAGTACTTC. It yields the protein CSVGLRDEQYF.